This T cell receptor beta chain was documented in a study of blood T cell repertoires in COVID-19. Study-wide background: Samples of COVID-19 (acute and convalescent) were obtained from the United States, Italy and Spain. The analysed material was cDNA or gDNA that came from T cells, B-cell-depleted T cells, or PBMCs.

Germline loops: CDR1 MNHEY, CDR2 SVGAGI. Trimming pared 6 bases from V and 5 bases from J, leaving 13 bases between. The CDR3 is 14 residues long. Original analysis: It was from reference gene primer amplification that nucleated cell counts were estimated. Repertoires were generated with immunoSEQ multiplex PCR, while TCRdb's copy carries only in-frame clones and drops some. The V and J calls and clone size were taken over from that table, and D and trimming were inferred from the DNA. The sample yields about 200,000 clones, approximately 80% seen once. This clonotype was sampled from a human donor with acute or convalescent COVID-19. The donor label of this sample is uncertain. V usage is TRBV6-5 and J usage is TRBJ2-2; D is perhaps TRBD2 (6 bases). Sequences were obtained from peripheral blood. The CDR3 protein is CASRRDPLTGELFF. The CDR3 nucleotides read TGTGCCAGCAGGCGGGATCCTCTAACCGGGGAGCTGTTTTTT.